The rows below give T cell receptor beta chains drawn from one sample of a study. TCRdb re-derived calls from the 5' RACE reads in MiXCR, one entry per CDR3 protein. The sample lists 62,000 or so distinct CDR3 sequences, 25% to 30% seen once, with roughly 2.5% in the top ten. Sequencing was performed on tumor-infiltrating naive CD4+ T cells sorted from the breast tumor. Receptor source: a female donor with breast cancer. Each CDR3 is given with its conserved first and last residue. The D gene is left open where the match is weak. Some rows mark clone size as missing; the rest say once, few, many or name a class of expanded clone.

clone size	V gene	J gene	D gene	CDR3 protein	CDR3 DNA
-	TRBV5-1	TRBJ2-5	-	CASSPVPGTQETQYF	TGCGCCAGCAGCCCTGTCCCGGGAACCCAAGAGACCCAGTACTTC
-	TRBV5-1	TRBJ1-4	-	CASSFAGSGGEKLFF	TGCGCCAGCAGCTTTGCGGGTAGTGGAGGAGAAAAACTGTTTTTT
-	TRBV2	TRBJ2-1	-	CASGGVHAQFF	TGTGCCAGCGGCGGGGTCCACGCGCAGTTCTTC
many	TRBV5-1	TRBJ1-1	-	CASSLGDAGTEAFF	TGCGCCAGCAGCTTGGGGGACGCGGGAACTGAAGCTTTCTTT
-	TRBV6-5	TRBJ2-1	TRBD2	CASSYTQRGGDNEQFF	TGTGCCAGCAGTTACACACAGCGGGGGGGGGACAATGAGCAGTTCTTC
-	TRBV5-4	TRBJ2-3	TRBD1	CASSLDRGLTDTQYF	TGTGCCAGCAGCTTGGACAGGGGGCTTACAGATACGCAGTATTTT
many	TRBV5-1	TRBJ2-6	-	CASSYSGANVLTF	TGCGCCAGCAGCTACTCTGGGGCCAACGTCCTGACTTTC
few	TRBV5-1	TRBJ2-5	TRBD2	CASSQTSGGGETQHF	TGCGCCAGCAGCCAAACTAGCGGAGGTGGAGAGACCCAGCACTTC
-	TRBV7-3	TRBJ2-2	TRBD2	CASSTTSGNTGELFF	TGTGCCAGCAGCACCACTAGCGGGAACACCGGGGAGCTGTTTTTT
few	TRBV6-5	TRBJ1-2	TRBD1	CASSYRRQGHYGYTF	TGTGCCAGCAGTTACCGTCGACAGGGCCACTATGGCTACACCTTC
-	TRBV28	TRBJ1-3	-	CASSLGGVNFGNTIYF	TGTGCCAGCAGTCTGGGAGGGGTGAATTTTGGAAACACCATATATTTT
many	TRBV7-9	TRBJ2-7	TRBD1	CASSPGRQGQYF	TGTGCCAGCAGCCCCGGCAGACAGGGGCAGTACTTC
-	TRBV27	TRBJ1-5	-	CASSFASNQPQHF	TGTGCCAGCAGTTTCGCGAGCAATCAGCCCCAGCATTTT
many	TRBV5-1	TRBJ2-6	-	CASSLTGTSGANVLTF	TGCGCCAGCAGTTTGACAGGAACTTCTGGGGCCAACGTCCTGACTTTC
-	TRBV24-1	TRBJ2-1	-	CATSGRVNEQFF	TGTGCCACCAGTGGCAGGGTTAATGAGCAGTTCTTC
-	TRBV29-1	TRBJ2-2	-	CSVDAGPTTNTGELFF	TGCAGCGTTGATGCTGGACCTACCACGAACACCGGGGAGCTGTTTTTT
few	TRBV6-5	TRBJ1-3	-	CASSLLWSGNTIYF	TGTGCCAGCAGCCTTCTGTGGTCTGGAAACACCATATATTTT